The rows below give T cell receptor beta chains drawn from one sample of a study of cytomegalovirus exposure and HLA in healthy donors. The table came from immunoSEQ multiplex PCR; TCRdb's copy has only in-frame clones and leaves some out. This table holds roughly 90,000 clones, approximately 85% found once. Sequencing used PBMCs. The receptors shown here come from a man aged 30 to 39 in good health and CMV-seropositive. Both conserved end residues are part of each CDR3. The D gene is left open where the match is weak. Clone size is not always given. Where it is, it says once, few, many or a class for expanded clones.

D gene: -
clone size: once
J gene: TRBJ2-5
V gene: TRBV7-9
CDR3 DNA: TGTTCCAGCAGCCCCTTAGGGGTGGTCAGTCGAGAGACCCAGTACTTC
CDR3 protein: CSSSPLGVVSRETQYF

D gene: -
clone size: few
J gene: TRBJ1-3
V gene: TRBV19
CDR3 DNA: TGTGCCAGTAGTTCTACAGGAAACTCTGGAAACACCATATATTTT
CDR3 protein: CASSSTGNSGNTIYF

D gene: -
clone size: -
J gene: TRBJ2-3
V gene: TRBV28
CDR3 DNA: TGTGCCAGCAGCCCCGAGTGGGATACGCAGTATTTT
CDR3 protein: CASSPEWDTQYF

D gene: -
clone size: -
J gene: TRBJ2-1
V gene: TRBV9
CDR3 DNA: TGTGCCAGCAGCCCCCAGGGCCCCAGCTCCTACAATGAGCAGTTCTTC
CDR3 protein: CASSPQGPSSYNEQFF

D gene: TRBD1
clone size: -
J gene: TRBJ1-5
V gene: TRBV28
CDR3 DNA: TGTGCCAGCAATGTCATGGGACAGTGGGCCTCCAATCAGCCCCAGCATTTT
CDR3 protein: CASNVMGQWASNQPQHF

D gene: -
clone size: few
J gene: TRBJ1-5
V gene: TRBV2
CDR3 DNA: TGTGCCAGCAGTGGCTACAGCCAGAATCAGCCCCAGCATTTT
CDR3 protein: CASSGYSQNQPQHF

D gene: -
clone size: -
J gene: TRBJ1-1
V gene: TRBV5-1
CDR3 DNA: TGCGCCAGCAGGCAGGGAGGGAACACTGAAGCTTTCTTT
CDR3 protein: CASRQGGNTEAFF

D gene: TRBD2
clone size: -
J gene: TRBJ2-5
V gene: TRBV14
CDR3 DNA: TGTGCCAGCAGCCACACTAGCGGGAGTATCGGGGAGACCCAGTACTTC
CDR3 protein: CASSHTSGSIGETQYF

D gene: -
clone size: few
J gene: TRBJ1-5
V gene: TRBV19
CDR3 DNA: TGTGCCAGTAGTTTGGTGGGCTTTGGGCCCCAGCATTTT
CDR3 protein: CASSLVGFGPQHF

D gene: TRBD1
clone size: -
J gene: TRBJ2-1
V gene: TRBV19
CDR3 DNA: TGTGCCAGTAGAACCCCCGGGACAGACAATGGGCAGTTCTTC
CDR3 protein: CASRTPGTDNGQFF

D gene: -
clone size: -
J gene: TRBJ1-5
V gene: TRBV5-8
CDR3 DNA: TGTGCCAGCAATAAGGGGGACGGCAATCAGCCCCAGCATTTT
CDR3 protein: CASNKGDGNQPQHF

D gene: -
clone size: -
J gene: TRBJ1-1
V gene: TRBV27
CDR3 DNA: TGTGCCAGCAGTTTAGCGGTCGGGATGAACACTGAAGCTTTCTTT
CDR3 protein: CASSLAVGMNTEAFF

D gene: -
clone size: -
J gene: TRBJ1-2
V gene: TRBV30
CDR3 DNA: TGTGCCTGGAGTATTCGGTGGTTTGGCTACACCTTC
CDR3 protein: CAWSIRWFGYTF

D gene: -
clone size: -
J gene: TRBJ2-6
V gene: TRBV29-1
CDR3 DNA: TGCAGCGTTGAAATGTTTTCCCAATCTGGGGCCAACGTCCTGACTTTC
CDR3 protein: CSVEMFSQSGANVLTF

D gene: TRBD1
clone size: -
J gene: TRBJ2-1
V gene: TRBV28
CDR3 DNA: TGTGCCAGCAGGCCACCCTTCCTAACAGGGGACAACTCCTACAATGAGCAGTTCTTC
CDR3 protein: CASRPPFLTGDNSYNEQFF

D gene: TRBD2
clone size: once
J gene: TRBJ2-1
V gene: TRBV9
CDR3 DNA: TGTGCCAGCAGCGTACGGAAGCTAGCGGGCTCCTACAATGAGCAGTTCTTC
CDR3 protein: CASSVRKLAGSYNEQFF

D gene: -
clone size: -
J gene: TRBJ1-1
V gene: TRBV7-2
CDR3 DNA: TGTGCCAGCAGCTTAGGCGGGACGGGCGTCTTCTTT
CDR3 protein: CASSLGGTGVFF

D gene: -
clone size: -
J gene: TRBJ1-2
V gene: TRBV7-8
CDR3 DNA: TGTGCCAGCAGCTTAGCGCAGGGAGGCTATGGCTACACCTTC
CDR3 protein: CASSLAQGGYGYTF

D gene: TRBD1
clone size: few
J gene: TRBJ1-5
V gene: TRBV4-3
CDR3 DNA: TGCGCCAGCAGCCAAGAGGGGACAGGGTATCAGCCCCAGCATTTT
CDR3 protein: CASSQEGTGYQPQHF

D gene: -
clone size: -
J gene: TRBJ2-2
V gene: TRBV6-5
CDR3 DNA: TGTGCCAGCAATCTTGGGACACTTAACACCGGGGAGCTGTTTTTT
CDR3 protein: CASNLGTLNTGELFF

D gene: TRBD2
clone size: -
J gene: TRBJ2-5
V gene: TRBV7-6
CDR3 DNA: TGTGCCAGCAGCTTATTGGCTAGTGCAGCGGGAGTAGGCTACCCAGAGACCCAGTACTTC
CDR3 protein: CASSLLASAAGVGYPETQYF

D gene: TRBD1
clone size: -
J gene: TRBJ1-1
V gene: TRBV7-9
CDR3 DNA: TGTGCCAGCAGCTCTTTAACAGGGGGACGGACTGAAGCTTTCTTT
CDR3 protein: CASSSLTGGRTEAFF

D gene: TRBD2
clone size: -
J gene: TRBJ2-1
V gene: TRBV10-1
CDR3 DNA: TGCGCCAGCAGTGAAGCGGGAAGCGCCTACAATGAGCAGTTCTTC
CDR3 protein: CASSEAGSAYNEQFF

D gene: -
clone size: -
J gene: TRBJ1-1
V gene: TRBV5-1
CDR3 DNA: TGCGCCAGCAGCTTTGAGGCGGGCACTGAGGCTTTCTTT
CDR3 protein: CASSFEAGTEAFF

D gene: TRBD2
clone size: -
J gene: TRBJ2-7
V gene: TRBV5-4
CDR3 DNA: TGTGCCAGCAGCTCCCCGGGACTAGCGGGAGGCCCCAATGGCTACGAGCAGTACTTC
CDR3 protein: CASSSPGLAGGPNGYEQYF

D gene: TRBD1
clone size: -
J gene: TRBJ2-1
V gene: TRBV13
CDR3 DNA: TGTGCCAGCAGCTTGGATCCGGGACAGGGTCCGAGTGAGCAGTTCTTC
CDR3 protein: CASSLDPGQGPSEQFF